These 7 T cell receptor beta chains originate from one sample sequenced in a study of blood T cell repertoires in COVID-19. Libraries were prepared by immunoSEQ multiplex PCR; TCRdb keeps only in-frame clonotypes and omits some of them. The table includes a few hundred thousand clones, about four fifths detected once. Source material: peripheral blood. The receptors derive from a woman under 30 with acute or convalescent COVID-19.

The CDR3 spells CASSGVGGFEQYF. CDR3 in DNA: TGTGCCAGCAGTGGGGTAGGAGGCTTCGAGCAGTACTTC. This chain uses TRBV12-3 or TRBV12-4 with TRBJ2-7, with D possibly matching TRBD2 (5 bases). There are 13 residues in the CDR3. V was shortened by 5 bases and J by 6 bases, with 14 bases between the two germline ends.

The chain is built from TRBV6-5 and TRBJ2-7, with D possibly TRBD1 on 6 matching bases. V shed 7 bases and J shed 4 bases, with 11 bases lying between them. CDR1 and CDR2 from the germline V gene are MNHEY and SVGAGI. This CDR3 spans 12 amino acids. The CDR3 nucleotides read TGTGCCAGCAAGGACAGATATTACGAGCAGTACTTC. Its protein is CASKDRYYEQYF.

In this sample, this clone turned up once. CDR3 sequence (DNA): TGCGCCAGCAGCCCCGGACAGGGTTCGGCCGGGGAGCTGTTTTTT. Translation: CASSPGQGSAGELFF. V gene TRBV4-3 combines with J gene TRBJ2-2; 8 nucleotides align to TRBD1. This CDR3 comprises 15 residues. With V trimmed by 4 bases and J by 6 bases, 7 bases remained unmatched. Germline lookup yields CDR1 LGHNA and CDR2 YSLEER.

A remark on this clone: In the same sample, other DNA sequences code for this CDR3. The genes are TRBV5-1 and TRBJ2-1; no definite D call. Looked up from germline, CDR1 is SGHRS and CDR2 is YFSETQ. Trimming shortened V by 2 bases and J by 2 bases, and 11 bases separated the two germline ends. The CDR3 loop spans 15 amino acids. The DNA for the CDR3 is TGCGCCAGCAGCTTTTCGTCTAACCCCTACAATGAGCAGTTCTTC. Protein sequence: CASSFSSNPYNEQFF.

The CDR3 DNA reads TGCGCCAGCAGCCAAGGGACAGGGGACCCCACAGATACGCAGTATTTT. This translates into CASSQGTGDPTDTQYF. The chain is built from TRBV4-3 and TRBJ2-3, with 9 bases fitting TRBD1. The V segment lost 1 base and the J segment 2 bases; nucleotides outside the gene matches: 4. This CDR3 is built from 16 residues. The germline CDR1 and CDR2 sequences are LGHNA and YSLEER.

The chain combines TRBV7-9 with TRBJ2-2; TRBD1 might be the D (5 bases). Trimming pared 4 bases from V and 0 bases from J, leaving 12 bases between. Germline V gives CDR1 SEHNR, CDR2 FQNEAQ (reference sequence). The CDR3 totals 16 residues. This CDR3 reads CASSSRPGPNTGELFF. Here the CDR3 DNA reads TGTGCCAGCAGCTCCCGGCCAGGGCCGAACACCGGGGAGCTGTTTTTT.

The CDR3 DNA reads TGTGCCAGCAGCGTAGACCCCACGACTAGCGGGAGACGCAATGAGCAGTTCTTC. Translation gives CASSVDPTTSGRRNEQFF. The chain couples TRBV9 to TRBJ2-1, with TRBD2 identical over 12 bases. J lost 6 bases, V lost 0 bases, and 10 bases had no gene match. This CDR3 comprises 18 residues. CDR1 is SGDLS and CDR2 is YYNGEE in the germline V gene.